These 10 T cell receptor beta chains originate from one sample sequenced in a study of blood T cell repertoires in COVID-19. The table came from immunoSEQ multiplex PCR; TCRdb's copy has only in-frame clones and leaves some out. The data contain 210,000 or so clones, around 83% of them singletons. Sequencing was performed on peripheral blood. These receptors originate from a man aged 45-65 years with active or convalescent COVID-19.

A single count supports this clone. The genes are TRBV25-1 and TRBJ2-3; no firm D call. From germline, CDR1 is MGHDK and CDR2 SYGVNS. Between the trimmed V and J ends, which lost 6 bases and 0 bases, there was a span of 7 bases. This CDR3 spans 13 amino acids. The chain's CDR3 is CASRLTSTDTQYF. The CDR3 DNA sequence: TGTGCCAGCAGGCTCACTAGCACAGATACGCAGTATTTT.

This chain links TRBV2 with TRBJ2-1; 8 bases align to TRBD1. V was pared by 5 bases and J by 8 bases, with 5 bases of the junction left unmatched. CDR3 size: 13 residues. Germline CDR1 SNHLY, CDR2 FYNNEI. The DNA for the CDR3 is TGTGCCAGCAGTTACAGGGGGAAGGATGAGCAGTTCTTC. Translating gives CASSYRGKDEQFF.

The chain carries TRBV19 and TRBJ1-2, with D unclear. The CDR3 is 12 residues long. V was pared by 6 bases and J by 5 bases, with 10 bases between. Germline loops: CDR1 LNHDA, CDR2 SQIVND (reference sequence). The CDR3 coding sequence is TGTGCCAGTAGCTCACAGATATATGGCTACACCTTC. Encoded protein: CASSSQIYGYTF. Supplemented by reference TRBV19 and TRBJ1-2, the full variable domain reads DGGITQSPKYLFRKEGQNVTLSCEQNLNHDAMYWYRQDPGQGLRLIYYSQIVNDFQKGDIAEGYSVSREKKESFPLTVTSAQKNPTAFYLCASSSQIYGYTFGSGTRLTVV.

The rearrangement joins TRBV10-3 to TRBJ2-3, with D possibly being TRBD2 (6 bases). V lost 5 bases, J lost 0 bases, and 12 bases lay in between. Germline CDR1 ENHRY, CDR2 SYGVKD. This CDR3 has 15 residues. The CDR3 DNA sequence: TGTGCCATCAGTACTAGCCAATCTAGCACAGATACGCAGTATTTT. Protein: CAISTSQSSTDTQYF.

A note on this clone: This CDR3 is also generated by other DNA sequences in the sample. The chain recombines TRBV5-1 with TRBJ2-3, with 12 bases that match TRBD2. Per germline, CDR1 SGHRS and CDR2 YFSETQ. Trimming took 3 bases from V and 4 from J; bases not matched to a gene: 6. The CDR3 spans 16 residues. This chain's CDR3 is CASSSPGLAGPDTQYF. The CDR3 DNA is TGCGCCAGCAGCTCTCCGGGACTAGCGGGCCCAGATACGCAGTATTTT.

V gene TRBV7-3 combines with J gene TRBJ2-1; 10 bases are shared with TRBD2. Looked up from germline, CDR1 is SGHTA and CDR2 is FQGTGA. Trimming at V came to 2 bases and at J to 8 bases, leaving 9 bases not matched to a gene. This CDR3 has 16 residues. The CDR3 DNA reads TGTGCCAGCAGCTTAGGTCAGCGGGAGGGCAGGTATGAGCAGTTCTTC. This codes for CASSLGQREGRYEQFF.

The chain combines TRBV18 with TRBJ1-6, with 8 bases fitting TRBD1. The CDR3 covers 17 residues. Germline V CDR1 and CDR2: KGHSH, LQKENI. V was clipped by 2 bases and J by 0 bases; unmatched bases: 3. CDR3 nucleotide sequence: TGTGCCAGCTCACCAGGGGACAGGAGCTCCTATAATTCACCCCTCCACTTT. This gives the protein CASSPGDRSSYNSPLHF.

The chain joins TRBV4-3 to TRBJ2-7, with TRBD1 as a possible D gene (5 bases). V lost 0 bases and J 3 bases, leaving 15 bases between the germline ends. From germline, CDR1 is LGHNA and CDR2 YSLEER. The CDR3 is made up of 16 amino acids. The CDR3 DNA sequence: TGCGCCAGCAGCCAAGATCCGCAGGGAAGTGGCTACGAGCAGTACTTC. Protein sequence: CASSQDPQGSGYEQYF.

The chain has TRBV4-1 and TRBJ2-3, with D tentatively TRBD1 (6 bases). Per the germline V gene, CDR1 is MGHRA and CDR2 is YSYEKL. Trimming took 1 base from V and 3 from J, leaving 14 bases between them. The CDR3 covers 16 residues. For the CDR3, the DNA is TGCGCCAGCAGCCAAGGATACGGGACACGTACAGATACGCAGTATTTT. It translates to CASSQGYGTRTDTQYF.

The chain employs TRBV28 and TRBJ1-3; 11 bases line up with TRBD1. V lost 5 bases, J lost 8 bases, and 5 bases stayed unmatched. Germline CDR1 MDHEN, CDR2 SYDVKM. This CDR3 region has 14 residues. The CDR3 coding sequence is TGTGCCAGCAGTCCCCGGGACAGGGGGGACACCATATATTTT. It encodes CASSPRDRGDTIYF.